This entry features one T cell receptor beta chain sequence. Its antigen is still unknown. The lymph nodes were axillary draining lymph nodes from breast cancer patients. V was trimmed by 0 bases and J by 6 bases, leaving 6 bases between them. Per germline, CDR1 MNHEY and CDR2 SVGAGI. This CDR3 contains 13 residues. This specimen comes from a study of breast tumors, draining lymph nodes, adjacent tissues. Study-level results: Luminal-like breast cancer showed significantly greater tumor-nontumor repertoire similarity than basal-like breast cancer did. Data only fit, rather than demonstrated, lymph node origin of most tumor T cells.

MiXCR, run by TCRdb on the multiplex PCR reads, gives a single entry per CDR3 protein. The data show approximately 150,000 distinct CDR3 sequences, 30% to 35% seen once. Source material: axillary lymph node tissue. The receptor was derived from a female donor with breast cancer. Some clones in this sample may be carry-over from other donors' samples. The chain couples TRBV6-5 to TRBJ1-5, with D uncertain. This chain's CDR3 is CASSYSNFQPQHF. The CDR3 DNA is TGTGCCAGCAGTTACTCGAATTTTCAGCCCCAGCATTTT.